These 27 T cell receptor beta chains originate from one sample sequenced in a study of somatic mutations in cytotoxic T cells in rheumatoid arthritis. Measured with immunoSEQ multiplex PCR; TCRdb has only the in-frame clones, and not every one. In the table there are roughly 23,000 clones, just under 80% of which are singletons. The source material was CD8+ T cells sorted from blood. The receptors come from an adult with rheumatoid arthritis.

The rearrangement uses TRBV11-2 and TRBJ2-1; 7 positions agree with TRBD2. The CDR3 is 17 residues long. The trim removed 1 base at V and 7 bases at J, leaving 13 bases unmatched. Germline CDR1 and CDR2: SGHAT and FQNNGV. CDR3 residues: CASSLVSGAGFYNEQFF. The CDR3 DNA reads as TGTGCCAGCAGCTTAGTGTCGGGAGCGGGGTTTTATAATGAGCAGTTCTTC.

The chain joins TRBV6-4 to TRBJ2-3; D assignment may be TRBD1 or TRBD2 (5 bases each). Germline CDR1 is MRHNA and CDR2 is SNTAGT. The CDR3 covers 16 residues. The V end lost 4 bases, the J end lost 4 bases, and 18 bases lay between the germline ends. The CDR3 protein is CASSAEIEGPPDTQYF. Written as DNA, the CDR3 is TGTGCCAGCAGTGCCGAGATCGAGGGGCCCCCAGATACGCAGTATTTT.

The chain employs TRBV4-3 and TRBJ2-7; TRBD1 or TRBD2 may be the D gene (5 bases each). Germline CDR1 LGHNA, CDR2 YSLEER. The CDR3 loop spans 13 amino acids. The germline V and J ends were trimmed by 4 bases and 1 base, with 8 bases remaining between them. The CDR3 loop is CASSRDVSYEQYF. The CDR3 DNA follows: TGCGCCAGCAGCCGGGACGTTTCCTACGAGCAGTACTTC.

The chain joins TRBV2 to TRBJ2-3, with TRBD2 matching 15 bases. V was pared by 6 bases and J by 3 bases, with 7 bases of the junction left unmatched. The CDR3 contains 17 residues. Germline V CDR1 and CDR2: SNHLY, FYNNEI. The CDR3 DNA is TGTGCCAGCAGGCGGACTAGCGGGAGGGCCAGGACAGATACGCAGTATTTT. This encodes CASRRTSGRARTDTQYF.

As DNA, the CDR3 is TGTGCCAGCAGTTTTTCAGGCGTACTCTATAATTCACCCCTCCACTTT. It encodes CASSFSGVLYNSPLHF. The chain carries TRBV27 and TRBJ1-6; D unresolved. The CDR3 consists of 16 residues. V lost 3 bases and J lost 3, with 12 bases in between. Per germline, CDR1 MNHEY and CDR2 SMNVEV (reference sequence).

V and J are TRBV11-2 and TRBJ1-2, with TRBD1 as a possible D gene (6 bases). The germline gives CDR1 SGHAT, CDR2 FQNNGV. V was trimmed by 5 bases and J by 7 bases, leaving 11 bases between them. CDR3 length: 12 amino acids. In nucleotides, the CDR3 is TGTGCCAGCAGCCAAGGACAGTTTGGCTACACCTTC. This gives the protein CASSQGQFGYTF.

V and J are TRBV4-2 and TRBJ2-1, with D perhaps matching TRBD2 (6 bases). The CDR3 covers 15 residues. Trimming stripped 6 bases from V and 4 bases from J, with 16 bases between. The germline V gene encodes CDR1 LGHNA and CDR2 YNFKEQ. This CDR3 is CASRAGPGAYNEQFF. The CDR3 coding sequence is TGTGCCAGCAGGGCGGGACCCGGGGCATACAATGAGCAGTTCTTC.

This clone has more than one count but fewer than ten. The chain has TRBV4-3 and TRBJ1-1; no definite D call. The germline V and J ends were trimmed by 2 bases and 1 base, with 8 bases remaining between them. The CDR3 has 14 amino acids. Germline V gene data show CDR1 as LGHNA and CDR2 as YSLEER. The CDR3 here is CASSQLSGNTEAFF. CDR3 sequence (DNA): TGCGCCAGCAGCCAACTCAGTGGGAACACTGAAGCTTTCTTT.

To note about this clone: The CDR3 carries no conserved terminal phenylalanine or tryptophan, so it likely arises from a read error. Because the CDR3's place on the DNA is in doubt, the DNA is left out and the CDR3 is given as listed by TCRdb. The chain joins TRBV9 to TRBJ1-1. The CDR3 sequence runs 12 residues, both termini included. Per germline, CDR1 SGDLS and CDR2 YYNGEE. The chain's CDR3 is CASSPKVDARVH.

DNA for the CDR3: TGTGCCAGCAGCGGGGGACAGGGCATTCAGCCCCAGCATTTT. Translated: CASSGGQGIQPQHF. This rearrangement joins TRBV9 to TRBJ1-5; 9 bases map to TRBD1. CDR3 length equals 14 residues. V dropped 3 bases and J dropped 6; count of bases not matched to a gene: 4. Per germline, CDR1 SGDLS and CDR2 YYNGEE. Complete variable domain (other parts from reference TRBV9 and TRBJ1-5): DSGVTQTPKHLITATGQRVTLRCSPRSGDLSVYWYQQSLDQGLQFLIQYYNGEERAKGNILERFSAQQFPDLHSELNLSSLELGDSALYFCASSGGQGIQPQHFGDGTRLSIL.

The chain links TRBV4-3 to TRBJ2-3, with 9 bases fitting TRBD2. Unmatched junction bases numbered 6, after V lost 0 bases and J lost 2 bases. The CDR3 covers 17 residues. CDR1 and CDR2 (germline): LGHNA, YSLEER. The CDR3 sequence is CASSQDTAGGYTDTQYF. The CDR3 bases are TGCGCCAGCAGCCAAGATACAGCGGGGGGATACACAGATACGCAGTATTTT.

The V gene is TRBV6-5, the J gene TRBJ1-1; the match to TRBD1 covers 9 bases. J gave up 1 base and V 5 bases, and 2 bases lay outside the gene matches. The CDR3 runs to 14 residues. Germline V gene lookup returns CDR1 MNHEY and CDR2 SVGAGI. The CDR3 region is CASSTGGANTEAFF. In DNA form, the CDR3 reads TGTGCCAGCAGTACAGGGGGCGCGAACACTGAAGCTTTCTTT.

The chain combines TRBV18 with TRBJ2-5; D tentatively reads TRBD1 or TRBD2 (5 bases each). The CDR3 covers 14 residues. CDR1 KGHSH and CDR2 LQKENI come from the germline V gene. Trimming left V 3 bases short and J 3 bases short, with 11 bases between. This CDR3 is CASSPAGREETQYF. The CDR3 DNA reads as TGTGCCAGCTCACCGGCGGGCAGGGAAGAGACCCAGTACTTC.

V usage is TRBV7-2 and J usage is TRBJ2-7, with unresolved D. Trimming took off 1 base at V and 3 bases at J, with 16 bases between the two ends. The CDR3 sequence is 16 residues long. The V gene's germline CDR1 is SGHTA and CDR2 FQGNSA. The CDR3 protein is CASSLGRGTPNYEQYF. The CDR3 nucleotides read TGTGCCAGCAGCTTAGGCCGAGGCACACCGAACTACGAGCAGTACTTC.

This clone was observed a few times. The rearrangement joins TRBV2 to TRBJ2-5; D not resolved. Germline assignment: CDR1 SNHLY and CDR2 FYNNEI. The CDR3 consists of 10 residues. Trimming shortened V by 8 bases and J by 13 bases, and 14 bases separated the two germline ends. The CDR3 DNA sequence: TGTGCCAGCCTAAGGTTGGAGTTGTACTTC. Its translation is CASLRLELYF.

J is TRBJ2-5 and V is TRBV7-9, with 9 bases aligning to TRBD2. The germline V gene encodes CDR1 SEHNR and CDR2 FQNEAQ (reference sequence). The junction had 17 bases not matched to a gene; V was cut back by 4 bases and J by 5 bases. The CDR3 is 18 residues long. This CDR3 is CASSSGAGSGRSGETQYF. CDR3 bases: TGTGCCAGCAGCTCCGGGGCGGGGAGCGGGAGGTCCGGGGAGACCCAGTACTTC.

This clone appeared once. The V and J genes are TRBV11-1 and TRBJ2-7, with D possibly called TRBD1 or TRBD2 (5 bases each). This CDR3 is built from 13 residues. Deletions cut 3 bases from V and 2 bases from J, with 8 bases between. Per the germline V gene, CDR1 is SGHAT and CDR2 is FQDESV (reference sequence). The CDR3 loop is CASSLGRPYEQYF. The CDR3 region has the DNA TGTGCCAGCAGCTTGGGACGGCCCTACGAGCAGTACTTC.

The genes are TRBV28 and TRBJ2-6, with 12 bases that match TRBD1. Germline V gives CDR1 MDHEN, CDR2 SYDVKM. The CDR3 length is 17 residues. V was pared by 6 bases and J by 2 bases, with 5 bases of the junction left unmatched. CDR3 amino acids: CASRGGQGAPGANVLTF. CDR3 in DNA: TGTGCCAGCAGGGGGGGACAGGGGGCGCCTGGGGCCAACGTCCTGACTTTC. The full variable domain, completed using reference TRBV28 and TRBJ2-6, is DVKVTQSSRYLVKRTGEKVFLECVQDMDHENMFWYRQDPGLGLRLIYFSYDVKMKEKGDIPEGYSVSREKKERFSLILESASTNQTSMYLCASRGGQGAPGANVLTFGAGSRLTVL.

The rearrangement uses TRBV7-9 and TRBJ2-1; 8 bases agree with TRBD1. There are 17 residues in the CDR3. J was trimmed by 6 bases and V by 5 bases; bases with no gene match: 15. Germline lookup yields CDR1 SEHNR and CDR2 FQNEAQ (reference sequence). The CDR3 sequence is CASSTTRTGIDANEQFF. In nucleotides, the CDR3 is TGTGCCAGCAGCACTACGCGGACAGGGATCGACGCCAATGAGCAGTTCTTC. The entire variable domain, with the rest obtained from reference TRBV7-9 and TRBJ2-1, is as follows: DTGVSQNPRHKITKRGQNVTFRCDPISEHNRLYWYRQTLGQGPEFLTYFQNEAQLEKSRLLSDRFSAERPKGSFSTLEIQRTEQGDSAMYLCASSTTRTGIDANEQFFGPGTRLTVL.

The chain employs TRBV5-1 and TRBJ2-3; no clear D gene. Per germline, CDR1 SGHRS and CDR2 YFSETQ. V lost 5 bases, J lost 6 bases, and 7 bases lay in between. This CDR3 region has 11 residues. The CDR3 is CASRATDTQYF. The CDR3 nucleotides are TGCGCCAGCAGGGCGACGGATACGCAGTATTTT.

This clone is medium-sized. This chain links TRBV19 with TRBJ2-7, with 7 positions matching TRBD2. CDR1 and CDR2 from the germline V gene are LNHDA and SQIVND (reference sequence). There are 15 residues in the CDR3. Trimming took 4 bases from V and 5 from J; bases not matched to a gene: 11. CDR3 residues: CASSTGEGGRHEQYF. The CDR3, as DNA: TGTGCCAGTAGTACTGGGGAGGGTGGTCGGCACGAGCAGTACTTC.

This clone was detected only a few times. The chain is built from TRBV6-5 and TRBJ1-6, with 9 bases that match TRBD1. V shed 10 bases, J shed 6 bases, and the junction held 10 bases outside the gene matches. The CDR3 consists of 15 residues. Germline V CDR1 and CDR2: MNHEY, SVGAGI. The CDR3 loop reads CATTPLTGGNSPLHF. The CDR3, as DNA: TGTGCCACCACCCCCCTGACAGGGGGTAATTCACCCCTCCACTTT.

V and J are TRBV5-5 and TRBJ2-7; D may be TRBD1 or TRBD2 (5 bases each). Trimming removed 2 bases at V and 1 base at J, with 10 bases between. This CDR3 region has 14 residues. The germline V gene has CDR1 SGHKS and CDR2 YYEKEE (reference sequence). The CDR3 region has the DNA TGTGCCAGCAGCTTACCGGGACGGTCCTACGAGCAGTACTTC. Its translation is CASSLPGRSYEQYF. Filled out from reference TRBV5-5 and TRBJ2-7, the complete variable domain reads DAGVTQSPTHLIKTRGQQVTLRCSPISGHKSVSWYQQVLGQGPQFIFQYYEKEERGRGNFPDRFSARQFPNYSSELNVNALLLGDSALYLCASSLPGRSYEQYFGPGTRLTVT.

The chain employs TRBV6-5 and TRBJ2-1, with D maybe TRBD2 (5 bases). V was shortened by 4 bases and J by 0 bases, with 13 bases between the two germline ends. The CDR3 spans 16 residues. In germline, CDR1 is MNHEY, CDR2 SVGAGI. CDR3 loop: CASSSTARGSYNEQFF. CDR3 sequence (DNA): TGTGCCAGCAGTTCGACCGCCCGGGGCTCCTACAATGAGCAGTTCTTC.

The chain joins TRBV27 to TRBJ1-5, with D hard to call. The CDR3 covers 16 residues. Trimming took 8 bases from V and 6 from J, leaving 23 bases between them. The germline CDR1 and CDR2 sequences are MNHEY and SMNVEV (reference sequence). DNA of the CDR3: TGTGCCAGCGCAACTCGGGTTCCCGAAAGTGCTCAGCCCCAGCATTTT. This sequence encodes CASATRVPESAQPQHF.

This clone was detected only once. J is TRBJ1-6 and V is TRBV5-1; D is possibly TRBD1 (5 bases). There are 16 residues in the CDR3. The ends were cut back, 1 base at V and 10 bases at J, with 18 bases in the middle. Germline CDR1 SGHRS, CDR2 YFSETQ. CDR3 sequence reads: CASSLNGDTQGSPLHF. The CDR3, as DNA: TGCGCCAGCAGCTTGAACGGGGATACCCAGGGATCACCCCTCCACTTT.

This clone was counted a few times. J is TRBJ1-1 and V is TRBV4-3; D remains unclear. This CDR3 has 14 amino acids. With 1 base removed from V and 3 bases from J, the gap between germline ends came to 9 bases. Germline CDR1 and CDR2: LGHNA and YSLEER. The CDR3 DNA is TGCGCCAGCAGCCAAGGGGAAGGTTACACTGAAGCTTTCTTT. Residues: CASSQGEGYTEAFF.